The source of this T cell receptor (beta chain) is a study of identical twins (dated by TCRdb to 2015 to 2016). About the investigation overall: The study deep-sequenced TCR alpha and beta repertoires from monozygotic twins, unrelated adults of various ages and cord blood to test whether fetal clonotypes persist. To rule out contamination, replicate twin experiments were performed at different times with different library preparation protocols.

The study at large found these results: Invariant T cells such as MAIT and iNKT could partly confound zero-insertion analyses, although diverse VJ usage argued against such confounding for most clonotypes. Abundant cord blood beta clonotypes had fewer insertions, young adult naive repertoires showed a similar but weaker trend, and memory repertoires showed no such trend. The excess sharing between twins in beta out-of-frame sequences was weaker because fewer shared sequences reduced the signal-to-noise ratio. Because the same donors could not be followed over many years, the conclusions relied on cross-sectional statistical analysis. In monozygotic twins, out-of-frame TCR alpha sharing was systematically underestimated by recombination models, although the models agreed with sharing between unrelated individuals. Out-of-frame TCR alpha sequences shared between twins showed an excess of low generation-probability sequences compared with coincidental sharing between unrelated individuals.

This clonotype was detected a few times. Its recognized antigen is unknown. One base away there is no much larger clone; base qualities are not given. Every donor in the study was a healthy Caucasian. Three pairs of female monozygotic twins, all aged about 18 to 29 years, made up the twin cohort. Peripheral blood mononuclear cells were used as the source from which RNA for TCR libraries was isolated. The protocol used for the library was 5' RACE. Sequencing instrument: Illumina HiSeq 2000. A universal primer binding site was introduced by template switching, and a unique molecular identifier was present in the final cDNA, enabling accurate counting of TCR cDNA molecules. Specific primers in the conserved constant-segment region were used to synthesize first-strand cDNA for the TCR alpha and beta chains. Each cDNA library was double barcoded, with a SMART-Mk sample barcode plus Illumina barcodes, to control for contamination. TruSeq adapter sequences along with Illumina sample barcodes were introduced in two successive PCR steps. Sequencing of the TCR alpha and beta cDNA libraries was done on the Illumina HiSeq platform using custom primers. Turning to the authors' computational methods: MiGEC processed the raw reads to extract unique molecular identifiers, while MiXCR was used to determine the CDR3 positions. Recombination models were inferred per individual with the repgenHMM and IGoR tools using an EM algorithm. Shared clonotypes were analyzed with the tcR package in R, and sharing was normalized by the product of cloneset sizes. To study raw recombination free of thymic and clonal selection effects, out-of-frame nonproductive sequences were analyzed. The public reads were reanalyzed by TCRdb: fastp trimming at Q25, MiXCR alignment, in-frame beta chains only. Under each unique CDR3 protein, matching rows form one entry showing the most common genes and DNA. TCRdb assigned the V and J calls; the authors' analysis was not used. This sample lists roughly 750,000 distinct CDR3 sequences; less than 25% were detected once. The ten largest make up more than 4% of the sample.

These same data were also listed under a study on T cells expressing NK-cell markers. Looking at the second paper: TCR beta-chain repertoires were profiled in sorted CD3+CD56+NKG2C+, CD3+CD56+NKG2C- and CD3+CD56-NKG2C+ T-cell subsets from several donors. Seven of the eight sequenced donors were HCMV-seropositive and one was HCMV-seronegative. In several experiments an anti-gammadeltaTCR antibody was added to restrict sorting to alphabetaTCR-expressing T cells. For five or six donors, the dominant CD3+CD56+NKG2C+ clonotypes were among the top 10 CD8+ clonotypes and accounted for roughly 1.0-8% of CD8+ T cells. Those dominant clonotypes were again the most abundant among CD3+CD56-NKG2C+ cells in a few donors, at about 25-60.1%. Whether the expanded NKG2C-expressing T cell clones were specific for HCMV antigens was left unclear. Randomly selected healthy volunteers, three men and five women, were used as the eight sequenced donors. HCMV serostatus was determined by detecting HCMV-specific IgG in serum with a commercial ELISA kit. For a handful of donors, bulk peripheral blood T-cell repertoires were also sequenced from unsorted PBMC. MIGEC handled demultiplexing of the reads and grouping by UMI, while MiTCR was used to assemble and quantify clonotypes. To remove erroneous sequences, TCR cDNA sequences were retained only when supported by two or more reads. The tcR package was used for downstream repertoire analysis, and clonotypes were matched between fractions using CDR3 nucleotide sequence together with V segment. Antigen specificity was annotated against VDJdb with VDJmatch, allowing one amino acid substitution in CDR3.

The receptor was isolated from a woman between 18 and 30 years old in good health. Sequencing was performed on PBMCs.

The DNA reads TGCAGTGCTAGGGGGGGAAAAATCAATGAGCAGTTCTTC. Its coded protein is CSARGGKINEQFF. The rearrangement combines TRBV20-1 with TRBJ2-1, with TRBD2 perhaps the D gene, on 6 matching bases. Per the germline V gene (reference sequence), DFQATT is the CDR1 and SNEGSKA is the CDR2. The junction carries 12 bases between V and J, which are trimmed by 3 bases and 6 bases respectively. The CDR3 contains 13 residues, cysteine and phenylalanine counted. The CDR3 DNA has 39 bases and is translated from base 1.